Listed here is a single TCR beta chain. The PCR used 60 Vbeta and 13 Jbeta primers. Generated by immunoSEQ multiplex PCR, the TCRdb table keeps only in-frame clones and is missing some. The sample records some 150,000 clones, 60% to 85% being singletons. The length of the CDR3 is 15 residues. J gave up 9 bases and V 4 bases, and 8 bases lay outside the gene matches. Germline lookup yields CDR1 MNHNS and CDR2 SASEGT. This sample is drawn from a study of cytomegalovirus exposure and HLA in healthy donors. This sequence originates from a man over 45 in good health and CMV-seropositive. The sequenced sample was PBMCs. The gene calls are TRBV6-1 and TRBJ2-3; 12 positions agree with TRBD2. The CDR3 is CASSGGLAGPGTQYF. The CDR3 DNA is TGTGCCAGCAGTGGGGGACTAGCGGGCCCCGGGACGCAGTATTTT.